The 29 T cell receptor beta chains given below trace back to one sample, sequenced in a study of cytomegalovirus exposure and HLA in healthy donors. It was with 60 Vbeta and 13 Jbeta primers that the PCR ran. Clones were sequenced by immunoSEQ multiplex PCR, and TCRdb holds only the in-frame ones, with some missing. The repertoire holds about 140,000 clones, with just under 85% as singletons. Sequencing was performed on PBMCs. These TCRs come from a middle-aged woman in good health and CMV-seronegative.

The chain recombines TRBV30 with TRBJ1-3, with D maybe TRBD1 (6 bases). V was clipped by 2 bases and J by 5 bases, with 13 bases between them. The CDR3 spans 14 residues. Germline loops: CDR1 GTSNPN, CDR2 SVGIG (reference sequence). This CDR3 is CAWSQQGPRNTIYF. In DNA, the CDR3 is TGTGCCTGGAGTCAACAGGGCCCCAGAAACACCATATATTTT.

DNA for the CDR3: TGTGCCAGCTCACCGGGGGGAGTCACTGCAGATACGCAGTATTTT. Translation gives CASSPGGVTADTQYF. The V gene is TRBV18, the J gene TRBJ2-3, with D maybe TRBD2 (6 bases). V was trimmed by 3 bases and J by 4 bases, leaving 14 bases between them. The germline V gene has CDR1 KGHSH and CDR2 LQKENI. The CDR3 spans 15 residues.

V usage is TRBV27 and J usage is TRBJ2-5; 7 bases agree with TRBD2. The J call may be incorrect, as the DNA end agrees better with TRBJ2-7. The V gene's germline CDR1 is MNHEY and CDR2 SMNVEV (reference sequence). This CDR3 region has 14 residues. The CDR3: CASSLTGGLGEQYF. In DNA, the CDR3 is TGTGCCAGCAGTTTAACGGGAGGACTTGGCGAGCAGTACTTC.

The CDR3 reads CASSLVRGRGTEAFF. Here the CDR3 DNA reads TGTGCCAGCAGCTTGGTCAGGGGTAGAGGCACTGAAGCTTTCTTT. The chain uses TRBV5-6 and TRBJ1-1; possibly TRBD1 for D (6 bases). The CDR3 spans 15 residues. V lost 0 bases to trimming and J lost 4 bases, with 13 bases between them. Germline assignment: CDR1 SGHDT and CDR2 YYEEEE.

In this sample, this clone turned up a few times. The chain has TRBV28 and TRBJ2-7; 8 bases align to TRBD2. This CDR3 spans 14 amino acids. The V gene's germline CDR1 is MDHEN and CDR2 SYDVKM. The V and J ends lost 4 bases and 11 bases, in that order; junction bases with no gene match: 13. The CDR3 nucleotides read TGTGCCAGCAGTTCCGCTAGCGGGTTAAACTTGGAGTACTTC. It is translated as CASSSASGLNLEYF.

In nucleotides, the CDR3 is TGTGCCAGCAGCTTGGGGAGTGTGCAGTTCTTC. It translates to CASSLGSVQFF. V usage is TRBV7-3 and J usage is TRBJ2-1, with D possibly TRBD2 on 5 matching bases. Germline-derived CDR1 and CDR2 are SGHTA and FQGTGA. This CDR3 is built from 11 residues. Trimming pared 3 bases from V and 12 bases from J, leaving 9 bases between.

This clone came up once. This chain connects TRBV2 to TRBJ2-7; D ambiguous. The ends were cut back, 4 bases at V and 2 bases at J, with 12 bases in the middle. The germline gives CDR1 SNHLY, CDR2 FYNNEI. This CDR3 contains 14 residues. CDR3 in amino acids: CASSGPTPTYEQYF. CDR3 coding DNA: TGTGCCAGCAGTGGCCCAACTCCTACCTACGAGCAGTACTTC.

The J gene is TRBJ2-5, the V gene TRBV5-1; D unclear. CDR1 and CDR2 (germline): SGHRS, YFSETQ. The CDR3 spans 14 residues. V was pared by 7 bases and J by 4 bases, with 17 bases between. CDR3 region: CASALLGSGETQYF. CDR3 bases: TGCGCCAGCGCGCTCCTCGGGTCGGGAGAGACCCAGTACTTC.

This clone is a singleton in its sample. This sequence joins TRBV7-3 and TRBJ2-7; 9 bases fit TRBD2. Germline CDR1 reads SGHTA; CDR2 reads FQGTGA. The CDR3 covers 14 residues. The V and J ends lost 3 bases and 3 bases, in that order; junction bases with no gene match: 3. CDR3 amino acids: CASSFASGNYEQYF. In DNA, the CDR3 is TGTGCCAGCAGCTTTGCTAGCGGGAACTACGAGCAGTACTTC.

V and J are TRBV5-1 and TRBJ2-3, with 8 bases aligning to TRBD1. The CDR3 extends over 16 amino acids. V shed 1 base and J 6 bases; nucleotides not matched to a gene: 10. Germline assignment: CDR1 SGHRS and CDR2 YFSETQ. CDR3 loop: CASSLWGSTGADTQYF. Written as DNA, the CDR3 is TGCGCCAGCAGCTTGTGGGGGTCGACAGGGGCGGATACGCAGTATTTT.

This chain's CDR3 is CASRGGGVRNEQFF. The CDR3 coding sequence is TGTGCCAGTAGGGGTGGGGGCGTCCGCAATGAGCAGTTCTTC. The chain employs TRBV19 and TRBJ2-1, with D perhaps TRBD1 (6 bases). Per germline, CDR1 LNHDA and CDR2 SQIVND (reference sequence). Between the trimmed V and J ends, which lost 6 bases and 6 bases, there was a span of 15 bases. This CDR3 region has 14 residues.

As regards this clone: Other DNA sequences in the sample encode the same CDR3. The chain links TRBV6-5 to TRBJ1-1; D perhaps matches TRBD1 (5 bases). The V and J ends lost 0 bases and 0 bases respectively, with 11 bases between them. CDR3 length: 16 residues. Germline V gives CDR1 MNHEY, CDR2 SVGAGI. CDR3 nucleotide sequence: TGTGCCAGCAGTTACTCCCAGGGCGAGATGAACACTGAAGCTTTCTTT. Its protein product is CASSYSQGEMNTEAFF.

This clone was detected only a few times. Here the CDR3 DNA reads TGCGCCAGCAGCAAAGGGGCCATAACCTACGAGCAGTACTTC. Protein product: CASSKGAITYEQYF. The chain combines TRBV4-1 with TRBJ2-7; maybe TRBD1 (5 bases). V dropped 5 bases and J dropped 2 bases, with 13 bases sitting between them. Germline V CDR1 and CDR2: MGHRA, YSYEKL. The CDR3 contains 14 residues.

J is TRBJ2-2 and V is TRBV7-8; D perhaps matches TRBD2 (7 bases). CDR1 and CDR2 from the germline V gene are SGHVS and FQNEAQ. Trimming pared 5 bases from V and 4 bases from J, leaving 14 bases between. The CDR3 is 15 amino acids. CDR3 nucleotide sequence: TGTGCCAGCAGCCGTGCTGGGGGGGCCACCGGGGAGCTGTTTTTT. Translation gives CASSRAGGATGELFF.

The chain links TRBV5-1 to TRBJ1-1, with D hard to call. Germline CDR1 and CDR2: SGHRS and YFSETQ. Trimming removed 0 bases at V and 3 bases at J, with 9 bases between. This CDR3 comprises 14 residues. This CDR3 reads CASSLGARDTEAFF. The CDR3 DNA reads as TGCGCCAGCAGCTTGGGCGCCCGGGACACTGAAGCTTTCTTT.

This clone occurred once. The CDR3 sequence is CASSFGVRGERKKGNNEQFF. In nucleotides, the CDR3 is TGTGCCAGCAGCTTTGGGGTTCGGGGGGAGCGGAAGAAGGGGAACAATGAGCAGTTCTTC. The chain is built from TRBV12-1 and TRBJ2-1; the table's D call, TRBD2, has no DNA check behind it. TRBV12-1 is flagged as a pseudogene. The CDR3 runs to 20 residues.

The rearrangement uses TRBV6-4 and TRBJ2-3, with 13 bases identical to TRBD2. V was pared by 0 bases and J by 5 bases, with 14 bases of the junction left unmatched. The CDR3 loop spans 20 amino acids. Germline lookup yields CDR1 MRHNA and CDR2 SNTAGT. CDR3: CASSDSVGLAGVGGVDTQYF. Written as DNA, the CDR3 is TGTGCCAGCAGTGACTCCGTTGGACTAGCGGGAGTTGGTGGTGTAGATACGCAGTATTTT.

J is TRBJ2-1 and V is TRBV27, with TRBD1 as a possible D gene (6 bases). The CDR3 consists of 13 residues. V was shortened by 8 bases and J by 8 bases, with 16 bases between the two germline ends. Germline CDR1 is MNHEY and CDR2 is SMNVEV (reference sequence). CDR3 region: CASSGQSVDEQFF. CDR3 sequence (DNA): TGTGCCAGCTCCGGACAGTCTGTCGATGAGCAGTTCTTC.

The chain carries TRBV7-3 and TRBJ2-3; D remains ambiguous. Germline-derived CDR1 and CDR2 are SGHTA and FQGTGA. Between the trimmed V and J ends, which lost 5 bases and 2 bases, there was a span of 14 bases. The CDR3 is 15 amino acids. The DNA of the CDR3 is TGTGCCAGCAGCGTCTCTAGAGAGCCCACAGATACGCAGTATTTT. It codes for CASSVSREPTDTQYF. The full variable domain, its missing parts supplied by reference TRBV7-3 and TRBJ2-3, is GAGVSQTPSNKVTEKGKYVELRCDPISGHTALYWYRQSLGQGPEFLIYFQGTGAADDSGLPNDRFFAVRPEGSVSTLKIQRTERGDSAVYLCASSVSREPTDTQYFGPGTRLTVL.

The V call is TRBV25-1, the J call TRBJ1-1, with D maybe TRBD1 (6 bases). The CDR3 contains 15 residues. V shed 5 bases and J shed 1 base, with 14 bases lying between them. Germline-derived CDR1 and CDR2 are MGHDK and SYGVNS. DNA for the CDR3: TGTGCCAGCAGTTCCGGGACAAGGAGGAACACTGAAGCTTTCTTT. Amino acids: CASSSGTRRNTEAFF.

The genes are TRBV7-3 and TRBJ2-3; unclear D gene. Trimming took 4 bases from V and 6 from J, leaving 11 bases between them. The CDR3 spans 13 residues. Germline CDR1 and CDR2: SGHTA and FQGTGA. CDR3 loop: CASSYDSLDTQYF. Written as DNA, the CDR3 is TGTGCCAGCAGCTATGACTCCTTGGATACGCAGTATTTT.

V gene TRBV2 combines with J gene TRBJ2-2; D is perhaps TRBD1 (5 bases). V was trimmed by 6 bases and J by 5 bases, leaving 13 bases between them. Per the germline V gene, CDR1 is SNHLY and CDR2 is FYNNEI. The length of the CDR3 is 14 residues. CDR3 amino acids: CASRPDSTTGELFF. CDR3 coding DNA: TGTGCCAGCAGACCTGACAGCACAACCGGGGAGCTGTTTTTT.

In the case of this clone: One end of the junction varies from germline; a read error may be responsible. This chain links TRBV7-9 with TRBJ2-7, with D hard to call. This CDR3 region has 14 residues. Germline-derived CDR1 and CDR2 are SEHNR and FQNEAQ (reference sequence). The DNA for the CDR3 is TGTTCCAGCAGCTTAGTAGTGAGCTCCTACGAGCAGTACTTC. Translating gives CSSSLVVSSYEQYF.

The chain employs TRBV29-1 and TRBJ2-1; D may be TRBD2 (5 bases). Trimming took off 3 bases at V and 14 bases at J, with 17 bases between the two ends. The germline V gene has CDR1 SQVTM and CDR2 ANQGSEA. This CDR3 comprises 12 residues. CDR3 DNA sequence: TGCAGCGTTGATCCCGGAGTGGTCGGGGAGTTCTTC. Its translation: CSVDPGVVGEFF.

This rearrangement joins TRBV12-5 to TRBJ2-3; no reliable D call. The CDR3 contains 12 residues. CDR1 and CDR2 from the germline V gene are LGHNT and FRNRAP. Trimming removed 8 bases at V and 3 bases at J, with 9 bases between. This CDR3 is CASSFETDTQYF. The CDR3 DNA reads TGTGCTAGTTCCTTTGAGACAGATACGCAGTATTTT.

The chain employs TRBV2 and TRBJ1-5; perhaps TRBD1 as D (5 bases). The CDR3 runs to 14 residues. Trimming pared 8 bases from V and 2 bases from J, leaving 13 bases between. Germline loops: CDR1 SNHLY, CDR2 FYNNEI. The CDR3 DNA sequence: TGTGCCAGCCGCACCGGGACTGGCAATCAGCCCCAGCATTTT. This sequence encodes CASRTGTGNQPQHF.

The chain is built from TRBV18 and TRBJ2-7; 10 bases map to TRBD2. CDR1 KGHSH and CDR2 LQKENI come from the germline V gene. This CDR3 is 15 amino acids long. V lost 3 bases to trimming and J lost 2 bases; unmatched junction nucleotides: 4. In DNA form, the CDR3 reads TGTGCCAGCTCACCCGGACTAGCGGCCACCTACGAGCAGTACTTC. Its translation is CASSPGLAATYEQYF.

This clone has a single count. V and J are TRBV6-6 and TRBJ2-7; 8 bases map to TRBD1. Germline CDR1 reads MNHNY; CDR2 reads SVGAGI (reference sequence). V gave up 9 bases and J gave up 6 bases; unmatched junction bases: 10. The CDR3 consists of 13 residues. CDR3 DNA: TGTGCCAGTGACAGGGGCACCCCTCTCGAGCAGTACTTC. Its protein product is CASDRGTPLEQYF.

The chain has TRBV7-9 and TRBJ1-5; D is unclear. Trimming stripped 5 bases from V and 4 bases from J, with 21 bases between. Germline CDR1 SEHNR, CDR2 FQNEAQ (reference sequence). This CDR3 is 17 amino acids long. This chain's CDR3 is CASSPGPGGPANQPQHF. In DNA, the CDR3 is TGTGCCAGCAGCCCAGGACCTGGAGGGCCAGCAAATCAGCCCCAGCATTTT.